The 32 T cell receptor beta chains below all came from one sample that was sequenced in a study of CD8+ T cells in alopecia areata. cDNA serving as the sequencing template came from extracted, reverse transcribed RNA. Sequenced by immunoSEQ multiplex PCR; TCRdb stores in-frame clones only, minus some. The profile covers approximately 180,000 clones, with 65% to 75% appearing a single time and 9.5% to 12% taken by the ten largest. The sequences come from CD8+ T cells sorted from blood, collected at week 0. These receptors came from a human donor with alopecia areata.

This clone was counted a single time. CDR3 DNA: TGTGCCAGCAGCCCCGGTGGGGCGAACACCGGGGAGCTGTTTTTT. Protein: CASSPGGANTGELFF. The V gene is TRBV6-5, the J gene TRBJ2-2; no definite D call. This CDR3 has 15 amino acids. With 6 bases removed from V and 0 bases from J, the gap between germline ends came to 11 bases. Per germline, CDR1 MNHEY and CDR2 SVGAGI.

This clone was picked up a small number of times. This sequence joins TRBV6-5 and TRBJ2-1; no definite D call. This CDR3 contains 12 residues. Trimming took 0 bases from V and 8 from J, leaving 5 bases between them. The V gene's germline CDR1 is MNHEY and CDR2 SVGAGI. CDR3 DNA sequence: TGTGCCAGCAGTTACTCGTGGGATGAGCAGTTCTTC. Translating gives CASSYSWDEQFF.

This chain uses TRBV2 with TRBJ2-3, with D uncertain. Per germline, CDR1 SNHLY and CDR2 FYNNEI. V lost 5 bases and J 2 bases, leaving 8 bases between the germline ends. The CDR3 length is 13 residues. CDR3 nucleotide sequence: TGTGCCAGCAGTATTACAGACACAGATACGCAGTATTTT. Translating gives CASSITDTDTQYF.

V gene TRBV5-1 combines with J gene TRBJ2-7, with TRBD1 matching over 8 bases. With V trimmed by 5 bases and J by 3 bases, 10 bases remained unmatched. There are 15 residues in the CDR3. Germline CDR1 and CDR2: SGHRS and YFSETQ. The CDR3 bases are TGCGCCAGCAGTCTAACGGACAGGGTTTTCTACGAGCAGTACTTC. It yields the protein CASSLTDRVFYEQYF.

The rearrangement uses TRBV7-9 and TRBJ2-5; D is unclear. Germline V gene sequence: CDR1 SEHNR, CDR2 FQNEAQ (reference sequence). CDR3 length equals 13 residues. V gave up 5 bases and J gave up 1 base, with 8 bases separating them. The CDR3 bases are TGTGCCAGCAGCGGTAAGAGCCAAGAGACCCAGTACTTC. Translating gives CASSGKSQETQYF. Drawing the rest from reference TRBV7-9 and TRBJ2-5, the complete variable domain is DTGVSQNPRHKITKRGQNVTFRCDPISEHNRLYWYRQTLGQGPEFLTYFQNEAQLEKSRLLSDRFSAERPKGSFSTLEIQRTEQGDSAMYLCASSGKSQETQYFGPGTRLLVL.

This clone was counted only a few times. The sample carries other DNA sequences with the same CDR3. The chain joins TRBV13 to TRBJ1-1; D gene unclear. This CDR3 comprises 12 residues. CDR1 and CDR2 from the germline V gene are PRHDT and FYEKMQ (reference sequence). V was pared by 0 bases and J by 8 bases, with 7 bases between. In DNA form, the CDR3 reads TGTGCCAGCAGCTTAGGCCGAGGGGAAGCTTTCTTT. Translating it yields CASSLGRGEAFF.

Note on this clone: Germline and junction disagree at one end, which may indicate a read error. The V call is TRBV7-7, the J call TRBJ2-2; perhaps TRBD1 as D (6 bases). CDR3 size: 18 residues. Germline loops: CDR1 SSHAT, CDR2 FNYEAQ (reference sequence). The CDR3 here is CASSLAIFDRTNTGELFF. In DNA form, the CDR3 reads TGTGCTAGCAGCTTAGCTATCTTCGACAGGACGAACACCGGGGAGCTGTTTTTT. The whole variable domain, filled in from reference TRBV7-7 and TRBJ2-2, reads GAGVSQSPRYKVTKRGQDVTLRCDPISSHATLYWYQQALGQGPEFLTYFNYEAQPDKSGLPSDRFSAERPEGSISTLTIQRTEQRDSAMYRCASSLAIFDRTNTGELFFGEGSRLTVL.

The chain employs TRBV30 and TRBJ2-1; the D call may be TRBD1 or TRBD2 (5 bases each). Trimming shortened V by 0 bases and J by 10 bases, and 16 bases separated the two germline ends. The CDR3 runs to 14 residues. The V gene's germline CDR1 is GTSNPN and CDR2 SVGIG (reference sequence). The DNA for the CDR3 is TGTGCCTGGAGTGTACCCCCTGGCAGGGAGGAGCAGTTCTTC. Protein sequence: CAWSVPPGREEQFF.

This clone has more than one count but fewer than ten. The chain combines TRBV5-1 with TRBJ2-1, with TRBD2 matching over 12 bases. CDR3 size: 16 residues. J was trimmed by 15 bases and V by 0 bases; bases with no gene match: 13. Germline values: CDR1 SGHRS, CDR2 YFSETQ. CDR3 loop: CASSLGSPSGGAVPFF. The CDR3 nucleotides read TGCGCCAGCAGCTTGGGTAGTCCTAGCGGGGGGGCCGTTCCGTTCTTC.

The chain has TRBV30 and TRBJ1-2, with unresolved D. Trimming cost V 8 bases and J 7 bases, with 14 bases left between them. The CDR3 contains 11 residues. Looked up from germline, CDR1 is GTSNPN and CDR2 is SVGIG (reference sequence). The CDR3 here is CAGTWRSGYTF. In DNA, the CDR3 is TGTGCCGGAACCTGGCGCTCTGGCTACACCTTC.

J is TRBJ2-1 and V is TRBV30; D unresolved. Germline V gene sequence: CDR1 GTSNPN, CDR2 SVGIG (reference sequence). The CDR3 runs 12 residues. CDR3 loop: CAASYSYNEQFF. The CDR3 coding sequence is TGTGCAGCGAGCTACTCCTACAATGAGCAGTTCTTC.

CDR3 in amino acids: CAWSVYRDEQFF. The CDR3 DNA reads TGTGCCTGGAGTGTATACAGGGATGAGCAGTTCTTC. The rearrangement links TRBV30 to TRBJ2-1; D may be TRBD1 (6 bases). Trimming removed 0 bases from V and 8 bases from J, with 8 bases in between. The CDR3 loop spans 12 amino acids. The germline CDR1 and CDR2 sequences are GTSNPN and SVGIG (reference sequence).

This CDR3 is CASSQSLNPHEQFF. The DNA for the CDR3 is TGTGCCAGCAGCCAGTCGTTGAACCCCCATGAGCAGTTCTTC. V usage is TRBV7-9 and J usage is TRBJ2-1; no clear D gene. V shed 5 bases and J shed 8 bases, with 16 bases lying between them. The CDR3 length is 14 residues. From germline, CDR1 is SEHNR and CDR2 FQNEAQ (reference sequence).

This clone was counted a few times. This rearrangement joins TRBV11-3 to TRBJ1-4, with D unclear. The length of the CDR3 is 14 residues. V was pared by 5 bases and J by 3 bases, with 10 bases between. Germline V CDR1 and CDR2: SGHNT, YENEEA. CDR3: CASSPGFANEKLFF. The CDR3 DNA reads as TGTGCCAGCAGCCCTGGGTTTGCTAATGAAAAACTGTTTTTT.

This chain connects TRBV13 to TRBJ2-1; a weak D match, TRBD1 (6 bases). CDR3 size: 10 residues. The germline V gene has CDR1 PRHDT and CDR2 FYEKMQ (reference sequence). V was pared by 8 bases and J by 8 bases, with 7 bases between. The CDR3: CASGGDEQFF. In nucleotides, the CDR3 is TGTGCCAGCGGGGGCGATGAGCAGTTCTTC.

CDR3 loop: CSVELAGGLNEQFF. Here the CDR3 DNA reads TGCAGCGTGGAACTAGCGGGGGGCCTAAATGAGCAGTTCTTC. J is TRBJ2-1 and V is TRBV29-1, with 12 bases aligning to TRBD2. The junction had 7 bases not matched to a gene; V was cut back by 6 bases and J by 7 bases. This CDR3 region has 14 residues. CDR1 is SQVTM, CDR2 ANQGSEA, per germline.

This clone occurred a few times. The J gene is TRBJ2-1, the V gene TRBV7-8, with a tentative D call TRBD1 (6 bases). This CDR3 is 15 amino acids long. Trimming pared 1 base from V and 6 bases from J, leaving 13 bases between. Germline values: CDR1 SGHVS, CDR2 FQNEAQ. The CDR3 protein is CASSLEGWGRNEQFF. The CDR3 nucleotides read TGTGCCAGCAGCTTAGAAGGTTGGGGGCGCAATGAGCAGTTCTTC.

The V gene is TRBV30, the J gene TRBJ1-4; tentatively, D is TRBD1 (5 bases). The germline gives CDR1 GTSNPN, CDR2 SVGIG (reference sequence). The CDR3 has 13 amino acids. Trimming removed 4 bases at V and 4 bases at J, with 10 bases between. The CDR3 is CAWTGPLNEKLFF. The CDR3 DNA is TGTGCCTGGACGGGGCCCCTTAATGAAAAACTGTTTTTT.

The V and J genes are TRBV6-5 and TRBJ2-1; 7 nucleotides agree with TRBD2. Germline V lookup: CDR1 MNHEY, CDR2 SVGAGI. The CDR3 is made up of 14 amino acids. Trimming took 5 bases from V and 5 from J; bases not matched to a gene: 6. The CDR3 nucleotides read TGTGCCAGCAGTGGACTAGTAGAACACAATGAGCAGTTCTTC. Translating gives CASSGLVEHNEQFF.

V and J are TRBV29-1 and TRBJ1-2; 8 bases fit TRBD1. With 7 bases clipped from V and 4 bases from J, the junction kept 8 bases outside the gene matches. Germline V gives CDR1 SQVTM, CDR2 ANQGSEA. CDR3 length: 13 amino acids. CDR3 residues: CSGSGGDGYGYTF. The DNA for the CDR3 is TGCAGCGGCTCAGGGGGCGATGGCTATGGCTACACCTTC.

Only a few counts were recorded for this clone. The chain has TRBV5-1 and TRBJ2-3, with D possibly matching TRBD2 (7 bases). The CDR3 has 15 residues. Trimming removed 0 bases at V and 2 bases at J, with 10 bases between. Germline CDR1 is SGHRS and CDR2 is YFSETQ. The CDR3 loop reads CASSLEGGNTDTQYF. The CDR3 nucleotides are TGCGCCAGCAGCTTGGAGGGGGGGAACACAGATACGCAGTATTTT.

The rearrangement links TRBV4-2 to TRBJ1-2; TRBD1 aligns across 7 bases. V lost 1 base to trimming and J lost 5 bases; unmatched junction nucleotides: 13. Germline CDR1 is LGHNA and CDR2 is YNFKEQ. This CDR3 region has 17 residues. As DNA, the CDR3 is TGTGCCAGCAGCCAAGGGGCCAGGGGGACTATTCAATATGGCTACACCTTC. This codes for CASSQGARGTIQYGYTF.

V and J are TRBV4-1 and TRBJ1-2, with D hard to call. V was cut by 0 bases and J by 2 bases, with 13 bases left in between. Germline values: CDR1 MGHRA, CDR2 YSYEKL. This CDR3 is 16 amino acids long. The CDR3 DNA follows: TGCGCCAGCAGCCAAGATCGTCTGGTTTTCAACTATGGCTACACCTTC. It yields the protein CASSQDRLVFNYGYTF.

Remarks on this clone: The sample carries other DNA sequences with the same CDR3. The chain uses TRBV4-1 and TRBJ2-7; 12 bases align to TRBD1. This CDR3 is built from 15 residues. The germline CDR1 and CDR2 sequences are MGHRA and YSYEKL. V shed 3 bases and J 2 bases; nucleotides not matched to a gene: 2. The CDR3 protein is CASSQGQGATYEQYF. DNA of the CDR3: TGCGCCAGCAGCCAGGGACAGGGGGCGACCTACGAGCAGTACTTC.

This chain links TRBV7-7 with TRBJ2-1; no reliable D call. Trimming stripped 2 bases from V and 8 bases from J, with 10 bases between. Germline V gives CDR1 SSHAT, CDR2 FNYEAQ (reference sequence). The CDR3 totals 13 residues. The CDR3 DNA reads TGTGCCAGCAGCTTAAGTCAAGGCGATGAGCAGTTCTTC. The encoded protein is CASSLSQGDEQFF.

In its sample, this clone was seen a few times. This rearrangement joins TRBV7-7 to TRBJ2-3; TRBD1 might be the D (7 bases). CDR3 length: 15 residues. Deletions cut 6 bases from V and 2 bases from J, with 15 bases between. Germline CDR1 is SSHAT and CDR2 is FNYEAQ (reference sequence). CDR3 in amino acids: CASSPGQRATDTQYF. DNA for the CDR3: TGTGCCAGCAGTCCGGGACAGCGGGCCACAGATACGCAGTATTTT.

The chain couples TRBV5-1 to TRBJ2-1, with D perhaps assigned TRBD1 or TRBD2 (5 bases each). The CDR3 is made up of 19 amino acids. The V end lost 0 bases, the J end lost 3 bases, and 22 bases lay between the germline ends. Germline V gene lookup returns CDR1 SGHRS and CDR2 YFSETQ. As DNA, the CDR3 is TGCGCCAGCAGCTTGGTCTACGAGGGGCCTCGTCGGGGCTACAATGAGCAGTTCTTC. It encodes CASSLVYEGPRRGYNEQFF.

In the case of this clone: This sample also contains other DNA sequences that code for the same CDR3. The chain uses TRBV13 and TRBJ2-3; the D is unclear. The CDR3 loop spans 12 amino acids. Germline V CDR1 and CDR2: PRHDT, FYEKMQ (reference sequence). With 0 bases removed from V and 6 bases from J, the gap between germline ends came to 4 bases. In DNA, the CDR3 is TGTGCCAGCAGCTTAGGAGGGGATACGCAGTATTTT. It encodes CASSLGGDTQYF.

The V and J genes are TRBV13 and TRBJ1-1; tentatively, D is TRBD1 (5 bases). This CDR3 is 17 amino acids long. V was trimmed by 3 bases and J by 1 base, leaving 18 bases between them. The V gene's germline CDR1 is PRHDT and CDR2 FYEKMQ (reference sequence). CDR3 in DNA: TGTGCCAGCAGCTTCCAGGGATTAAGGGCACAGAACACTGAAGCTTTCTTT. The encoded protein is CASSFQGLRAQNTEAFF.

The chain recombines TRBV5-6 with TRBJ1-4; D is perhaps TRBD1 (5 bases). The CDR3 is made up of 14 amino acids. Germline CDR1 and CDR2: SGHDT and YYEEEE. The V end lost 4 bases, the J end lost 8 bases, and 15 bases lay between the germline ends. The chain's CDR3 is CASSPAGRGEKLFF. The CDR3 DNA follows: TGTGCCAGCAGCCCTGCTGGGAGGGGAGAAAAACTGTTTTTT.

The CDR3 sequence: CASGQGADEQFF. The CDR3 DNA is TGTGCCAGCGGACAGGGAGCGGATGAGCAGTTCTTC. The chain is built from TRBV6-5 and TRBJ2-1; 8 bases line up with TRBD1. Germline CDR1 MNHEY, CDR2 SVGAGI. This CDR3 has 12 amino acids. Losses at the gene ends were 8 bases for V and 8 bases for J; bases not matched to a gene: 5.

The chain recombines TRBV13 with TRBJ1-1; unclear D gene. The CDR3 has 14 residues. Germline CDR1 and CDR2: PRHDT and FYEKMQ (reference sequence). Trimming shortened V by 2 bases and J by 4 bases, and 11 bases separated the two germline ends. Here the CDR3 DNA reads TGTGCCAGCAGCTTATGGAGCGCGGGCACTGAAGCTTTCTTT. This sequence encodes CASSLWSAGTEAFF.